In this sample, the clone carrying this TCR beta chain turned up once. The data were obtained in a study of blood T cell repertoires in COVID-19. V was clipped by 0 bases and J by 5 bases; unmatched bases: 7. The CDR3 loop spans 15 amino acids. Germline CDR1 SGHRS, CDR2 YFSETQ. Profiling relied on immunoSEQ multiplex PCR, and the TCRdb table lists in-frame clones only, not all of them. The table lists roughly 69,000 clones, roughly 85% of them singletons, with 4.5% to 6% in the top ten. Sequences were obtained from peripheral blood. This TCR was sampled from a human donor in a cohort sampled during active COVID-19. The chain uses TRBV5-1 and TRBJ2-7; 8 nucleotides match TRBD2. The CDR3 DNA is TGCGCCAGCAGCTTGGGGGCGGGAGGCCCCAACGAGCAGTACTTC. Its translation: CASSLGAGGPNEQYF.